This TCR beta chain appears in the sequencing data of a study of shared clonotypes between healthy human individuals. Libraries were prepared by immunoSEQ multiplex PCR; TCRdb keeps only in-frame clonotypes and omits some of them. The repertoire holds about 2,500,000 clones, with around nine tenths as singletons. The CDR3 consists of 16 residues. Germline V gene sequence: CDR1 WNHNN, CDR2 SYGVQD (reference sequence). Trimming shortened V by 0 bases and J by 4 bases, and 14 bases separated the two germline ends. The sample comprised naive CD4+ T cells sorted from blood. The subset is: CD45RA+ positively selected. This TCR was sampled from a man aged 18 to 30 in good health. The rearrangement joins TRBV10-1 to TRBJ2-3, with TRBD2 as a possible D gene (6 bases). DNA for the CDR3: TGCGCCAGCAGTGAGTCTAGCGGACCAGGCCCAGATACGCAGTATTTT. It translates to CASSESSGPGPDTQYF.